The clone carrying this TCR beta chain has just a few counts. Its antigen is not identified. Researchers took RNA transcripts and amplified the TCR beta CDR3 regions from them. HTBI primers were the set used in a first-round RT-PCR of the TCR CDR3. TCRdb redid the calling of the multiplex PCR reads with MiXCR, one entry per CDR3 protein. The sample shows 490,000 or so distinct CDR3 sequences, 15% to 20% of them seen only once. The CDR3 extends over 11 amino acids. Germline V CDR1 and CDR2: GTSNPN, SVGIG (reference sequence). Deletions cut 0 bases from V and 9 bases from J, with 8 bases between. The sample is drawn from a study of T cells in Graves' hyperthyroidism and ophthalmopathy. Study results and caveats: Most clonotypes expanded in thyroid above 0.001 were likewise present in blood. Ophthalmopathy cases were set apart from stable hyperthyroidism by a 13 V-J model. The model's output predicted ophthalmopathy at a median of roughly 6.9 months prior to onset.

The clonotype originates from a woman in her 30s with Graves' ophthalmopathy. Specimen: blood. The chain links TRBV30 to TRBJ2-5, with D perhaps being TRBD1 or TRBD2 (5 bases each). The CDR3 spells CAWSVRGPQYF. CDR3 nucleotides: TGTGCCTGGAGTGTTAGGGGACCCCAGTACTTC. Based on the CDR3 plus reference TRBV30 and TRBJ2-5, the full variable domain is SQTIHQWPATLVQPVGSPLSLECTVEGTSNPNLYWYRQAAGRGLQLLFYSVGIGQISSEVPQNLSASRPQDRQFILSSKKLLLSDSGFYLCAWSVRGPQYFGPGTRLLVL.